The table lists the clone carrying this T cell receptor (beta chain) with many counts. The antigen is undetermined. CDR3 length: 17 residues. The germline V gene has CDR1 MNHNS and CDR2 SASEGT. V dropped 2 bases and J dropped 2; count of bases not matched to a gene: 6. The sample comes from a study of spatial heterogeneity in lung cancer. Time point here: sample taken at primary tumor resection. The donor group consisted of roughly 70 patients who had untreated, early-stage non-small cell lung cancer. The study sequenced unsorted whole RNA from tumor, nontumor lung or frozen PBMC. One entry per CDR3 protein, called by TCRdb with MiXCR from the 5' RACE reads. In the table there are 6,000 to 8,500 distinct CDR3 sequences, about 14% of which are singletons. Regarding the study as a whole: Higher tumor mutation counts went along with higher counts of expanded intratumoral alpha and beta TCRs.

The receptor was derived from a male donor with early-stage non-small cell lung cancer. The sample was lung tumor tissue, taken at surgery. The chain employs TRBV6-1 and TRBJ2-2; 9 positions agree with TRBD2. Here the CDR3 reads CASSEHRLAVNTGELFF. The CDR3, as DNA: TGTGCCAGCAGTGAACACCGACTAGCGGTTAACACCGGGGAGCTGTTTTTT.